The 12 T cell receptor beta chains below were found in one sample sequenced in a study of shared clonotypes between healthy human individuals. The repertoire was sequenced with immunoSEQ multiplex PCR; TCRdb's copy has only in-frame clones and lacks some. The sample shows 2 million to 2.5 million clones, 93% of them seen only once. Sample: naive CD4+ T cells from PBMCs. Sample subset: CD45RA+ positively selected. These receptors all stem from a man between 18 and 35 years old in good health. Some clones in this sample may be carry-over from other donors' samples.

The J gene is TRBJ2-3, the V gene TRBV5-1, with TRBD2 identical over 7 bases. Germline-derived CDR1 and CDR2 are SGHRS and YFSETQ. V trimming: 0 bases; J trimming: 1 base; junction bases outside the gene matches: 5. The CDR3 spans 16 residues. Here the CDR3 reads CASSLGSGKGTDTQYF. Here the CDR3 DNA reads TGCGCCAGCAGCTTGGGAAGCGGGAAAGGCACAGATACGCAGTATTTT.

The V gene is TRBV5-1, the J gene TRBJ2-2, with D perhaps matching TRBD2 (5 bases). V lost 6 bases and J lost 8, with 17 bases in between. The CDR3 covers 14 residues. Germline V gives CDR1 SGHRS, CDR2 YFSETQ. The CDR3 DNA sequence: TGCGCCAGCAAGCCGCTGCTTTCGGGAGGGGAGCTGTTTTTT. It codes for CASKPLLSGGELFF.

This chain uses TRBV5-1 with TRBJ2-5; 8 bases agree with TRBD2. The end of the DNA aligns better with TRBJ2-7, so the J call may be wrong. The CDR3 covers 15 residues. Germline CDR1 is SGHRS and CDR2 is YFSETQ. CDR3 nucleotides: TGCGCCAGCAGCTTCGTTAGCGGGATGTCCTACGAGCAGTACTTC. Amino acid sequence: CASSFVSGMSYEQYF.

The CDR3 nucleotides are TGTGCCAGCAGCTCGCTCCGGGAGGGCGGTACGCAGTATTTT. Its protein is CASSSLREGGTQYF. The chain carries TRBV7-9 and TRBJ2-3, with TRBD2 matching 8 bases. V trimming: 4 bases; J trimming: 8 bases; junction bases outside the gene matches: 8. The germline CDR1 and CDR2 sequences are SEHNR and FQNEAQ (reference sequence). The CDR3 has 14 residues.

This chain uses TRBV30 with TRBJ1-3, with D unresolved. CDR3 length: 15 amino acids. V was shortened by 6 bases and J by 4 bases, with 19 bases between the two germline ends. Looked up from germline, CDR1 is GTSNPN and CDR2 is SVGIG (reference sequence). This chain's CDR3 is CACTGRAPIGNTIYF. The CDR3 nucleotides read TGTGCCTGTACCGGAAGAGCACCAATAGGAAACACCATATATTTT. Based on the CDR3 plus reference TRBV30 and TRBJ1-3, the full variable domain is SQTIHQWPATLVQPVGSPLSLECTVEGTSNPNLYWYRQAAGRGLQLLFYSVGIGQISSEVPQNLSASRPQDRQFILSSKKLLLSDSGFYLCACTGRAPIGNTIYFGEGSWLTVV.

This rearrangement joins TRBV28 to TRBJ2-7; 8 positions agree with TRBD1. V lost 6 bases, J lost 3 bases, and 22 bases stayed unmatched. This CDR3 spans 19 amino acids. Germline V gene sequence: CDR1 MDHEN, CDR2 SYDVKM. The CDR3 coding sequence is TGTGCCAGCAGACCGTTTGGGACAGGTCTTACCGGACCCAACTACGAGCAGTACTTC. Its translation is CASRPFGTGLTGPNYEQYF.

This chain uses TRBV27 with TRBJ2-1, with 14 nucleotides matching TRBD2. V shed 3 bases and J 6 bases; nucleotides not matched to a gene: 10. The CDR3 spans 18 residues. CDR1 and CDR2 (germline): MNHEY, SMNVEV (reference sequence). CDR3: CASSFRSGLAGVGNEQFF. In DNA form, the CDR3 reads TGTGCCAGCAGTTTCCGGTCGGGACTAGCGGGAGTGGGCAATGAGCAGTTCTTC.

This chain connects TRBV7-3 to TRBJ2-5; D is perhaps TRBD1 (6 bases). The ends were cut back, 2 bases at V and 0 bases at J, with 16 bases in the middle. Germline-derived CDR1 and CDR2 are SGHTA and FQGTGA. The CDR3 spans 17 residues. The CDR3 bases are TGTGCCAGCAGCTTAGTAGGGGGAAGGACGGACCAAGAGACCCAGTACTTC. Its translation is CASSLVGGRTDQETQYF. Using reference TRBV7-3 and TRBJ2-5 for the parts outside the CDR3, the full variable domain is GAGVSQTPSNKVTEKGKYVELRCDPISGHTALYWYRQSLGQGPEFLIYFQGTGAADDSGLPNDRFFAVRPEGSVSTLKIQRTERGDSAVYLCASSLVGGRTDQETQYFGPGTRLLVL.

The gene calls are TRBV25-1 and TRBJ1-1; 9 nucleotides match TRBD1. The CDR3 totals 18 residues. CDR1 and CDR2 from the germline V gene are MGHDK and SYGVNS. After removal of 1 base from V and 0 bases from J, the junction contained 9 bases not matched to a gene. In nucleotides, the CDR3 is TGTGCCAGCAGTGAATTGGGGACAGGGAAAATCATGAACACTGAAGCTTTCTTT. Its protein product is CASSELGTGKIMNTEAFF.

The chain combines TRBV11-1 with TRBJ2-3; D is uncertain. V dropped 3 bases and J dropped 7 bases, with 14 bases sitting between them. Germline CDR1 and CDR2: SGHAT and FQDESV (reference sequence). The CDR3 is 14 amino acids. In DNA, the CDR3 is TGTGCCAGCAGCTTTTGGGGTCTTGGCAATACGCAGTATTTT. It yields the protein CASSFWGLGNTQYF.

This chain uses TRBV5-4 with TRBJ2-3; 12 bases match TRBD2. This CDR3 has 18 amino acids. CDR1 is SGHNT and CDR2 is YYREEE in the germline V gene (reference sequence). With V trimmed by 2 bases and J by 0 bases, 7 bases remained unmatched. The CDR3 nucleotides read TGTGCCAGCAGCTTAGCGACTAGCGGGAGACCAAGCACAGATACGCAGTATTTT. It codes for CASSLATSGRPSTDTQYF.

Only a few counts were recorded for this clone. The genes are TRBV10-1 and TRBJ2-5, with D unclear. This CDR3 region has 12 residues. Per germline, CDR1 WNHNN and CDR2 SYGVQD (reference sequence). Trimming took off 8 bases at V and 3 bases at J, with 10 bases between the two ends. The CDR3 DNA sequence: TGCGCCAGCCGGGCGACTGAAGAGACCCAGTACTTC. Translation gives CASRATEETQYF.